These 19 T cell receptor beta chains share one sample of origin, sequenced in a study of graft-versus-host responses after intestinal transplantation. Repertoires were generated with immunoSEQ multiplex PCR, while TCRdb's copy carries only in-frame clones and drops some. The table has approximately 100,000 clones, roughly 84% seen once; the top ten hold over 0.7%. These receptors are not linked to any known antigen. This specimen consisted of unstimulated CD4+ T cells sorted from spleen or lymph node cells, obtained before intestinal transplant. The origin of the receptors is a human donor who received an intestinal transplant.

The gene calls are TRBV11-3 and TRBJ1-2; the D gene is possibly TRBD1 (5 bases). CDR1 SGHNT and CDR2 YENEEA come from the germline V gene. The CDR3 has 15 amino acids. Trimming removed 4 bases at V and 5 bases at J, with 17 bases between. This CDR3 reads CASSSPRLGPYGYTF. In DNA, the CDR3 is TGTGCCAGCAGCTCGCCCCGTTTGGGGCCTTATGGCTACACCTTC.

The chain joins TRBV7-6 to TRBJ2-7; TRBD2 matches 13 bases. The CDR3 is 16 amino acids. Germline assignment: CDR1 SGHVS and CDR2 FNYEAQ. Trimming removed 5 bases from V and 4 bases from J; junction bases left unmatched: 8. CDR3 nucleotide sequence: TGTGCCAGCAGCCTCAGGACTAGCGGGAGTATATACGAGCAGTACTTC. This sequence encodes CASSLRTSGSIYEQYF.

This clone appeared once. The V call is TRBV19, the J call TRBJ1-1; TRBD1 agrees at 9 bases. This CDR3 spans 15 amino acids. The junction had 7 bases not matched to a gene; V was cut back by 5 bases and J by 3 bases. Germline-derived CDR1 and CDR2 are LNHDA and SQIVND (reference sequence). The CDR3 protein is CASSVRQGVHTEAFF. The DNA for the CDR3 is TGTGCCAGTAGTGTACGACAGGGGGTGCACACTGAAGCTTTCTTT.

The count of this clone is one. The rearrangement joins TRBV5-1 to TRBJ2-5; no clear D. CDR1 is SGHRS, CDR2 YFSETQ, per germline. CDR3 length: 16 residues. Trimming took off 1 base at V and 3 bases at J, with 16 bases between the two ends. The CDR3 region is CASSLSSPGPKETQYF. CDR3 coding DNA: TGCGCCAGCAGCTTGTCTTCTCCCGGACCCAAAGAGACCCAGTACTTC.

Only one count was recorded for this clone. J is TRBJ2-7 and V is TRBV4-1; 11 positions agree with TRBD2. The CDR3 has 15 amino acids. Germline CDR1 MGHRA, CDR2 YSYEKL. The junction had 5 bases not matched to a gene; V was cut back by 3 bases and J by 4 bases. CDR3 amino acids: CASSHYSGRGYEQYF. The CDR3 region has the DNA TGCGCCAGCAGCCACTATAGCGGGAGGGGTTACGAGCAGTACTTC.

The chain joins TRBV28 to TRBJ2-3, with 14 bases aligning to TRBD2. V shed 5 bases and J 6 bases; nucleotides not matched to a gene: 7. The CDR3 sequence is 16 residues long. The V gene's germline CDR1 is MDHEN and CDR2 SYDVKM. The CDR3 DNA reads TGTGCCAGCAGTGCGCGACTAGCGGGGGGGCCGGATACGCAGTATTTT. As protein: CASSARLAGGPDTQYF.

The V call is TRBV5-1, the J call TRBJ2-7; D could derive from TRBD1 or TRBD2 (5 bases each). The ends were cut back, 4 bases at V and 4 bases at J, with 12 bases in the middle. Germline lookup yields CDR1 SGHRS and CDR2 YFSETQ. The CDR3 spans 13 residues. CDR3 sequence reads: CASSQGPAYEQYF. CDR3 in DNA: TGCGCCAGCAGCCAGGGACCTGCTTACGAGCAGTACTTC.

The chain combines TRBV10-3 with TRBJ2-5; D gene uncertain. Trimming stripped 0 bases from V and 4 bases from J, with 3 bases between. Germline V gives CDR1 ENHRY, CDR2 SYGVKD. The CDR3 covers 12 residues. This CDR3 reads CAISESGETQYF. CDR3 nucleotide sequence: TGTGCCATCAGTGAGTCGGGAGAGACCCAGTACTTC.

The rearrangement links TRBV5-1 to TRBJ2-1; D ambiguous. Per the germline V gene, CDR1 is SGHRS and CDR2 is YFSETQ. The CDR3 loop spans 16 amino acids. The V end lost 3 bases, the J end lost 9 bases, and 22 bases lay between the germline ends. The CDR3 protein is CASSSRSPSLTTEQFF. The CDR3 nucleotides are TGCGCCAGCAGCTCGAGGTCTCCCAGTTTGACAACTGAGCAGTTCTTC.

CDR3 DNA sequence: TGTGCCAGCAGCTCCGTGTGGAGTCGGTACTTC. Protein product: CASSSVWSRYF. J is TRBJ2-7 and V is TRBV11-2; D is ambiguous. The V end lost 4 bases, the J end lost 12 bases, and 13 bases lay between the germline ends. This CDR3 region has 11 residues. Germline loops: CDR1 SGHAT, CDR2 FQNNGV.

V is TRBV6-1 and J is TRBJ1-5; D remains ambiguous. Germline CDR1 reads MNHNS; CDR2 reads SASEGT. Trimming left V 1 base short and J 1 base short, with 11 bases between. The CDR3 length is 16 residues. CDR3 sequence (DNA): TGTGCCAGCAGTGAAGTTAGCTTGAGGAGCAATCAGCCCCAGCATTTT. Residues: CASSEVSLRSNQPQHF.

This chain links TRBV18 with TRBJ2-1, with D uncertain. The CDR3 is 15 residues long. Between the trimmed V and J ends, which lost 3 bases and 2 bases, there was a span of 11 bases. CDR1 and CDR2 from the germline V gene are KGHSH and LQKENI. CDR3 amino acids: CASSPALPTYNEQFF. The CDR3, as DNA: TGTGCCAGCTCACCGGCCCTCCCTACCTACAATGAGCAGTTCTTC.

The count of this clone is one. The chain carries TRBV11-3 and TRBJ1-2; the D is unclear. Germline V gene sequence: CDR1 SGHNT, CDR2 YENEEA. The CDR3 spans 15 residues. Trimming cost V 0 bases and J 2 bases, with 10 bases left between them. Written as DNA, the CDR3 is TGTGCCAGCAGCTTAGATCCCGGGAGAAACTATGGCTACACCTTC. Translation: CASSLDPGRNYGYTF.

The gene calls are TRBV5-1 and TRBJ1-4; no clear D. This CDR3 has 16 amino acids. V dropped 4 bases and J dropped 0 bases, with 13 bases sitting between them. The V gene's germline CDR1 is SGHRS and CDR2 YFSETQ. The CDR3 loop reads CASSTDPGATNEKLFF. In DNA, the CDR3 is TGCGCCAGCAGCACGGACCCAGGAGCAACTAATGAAAAACTGTTTTTT.

The rearrangement links TRBV28 to TRBJ2-7; the D is unclear. V lost 6 bases and J lost 3, with 12 bases in between. CDR3 size: 13 residues. Germline V gene sequence: CDR1 MDHEN, CDR2 SYDVKM. CDR3 in amino acids: CASSPPFYYEQYF. For the CDR3, the DNA is TGTGCCAGCAGCCCTCCGTTTTACTACGAGCAGTACTTC. Full variable domain (missing parts from reference TRBV28 and TRBJ2-7): DVKVTQSSRYLVKRTGEKVFLECVQDMDHENMFWYRQDPGLGLRLIYFSYDVKMKEKGDIPEGYSVSREKKERFSLILESASTNQTSMYLCASSPPFYYEQYFGPGTRLTVT.

The chain joins TRBV14 to TRBJ2-6; D ambiguous. From germline, CDR1 is SGHDN and CDR2 FVKESK. With 6 bases removed from V and 1 base from J, the gap between germline ends came to 7 bases. The CDR3 spans 14 residues. CDR3 in DNA: TGTGCCAGCAGAATGGGATCTGGGGCCAACGTCCTGACTTTC. Its protein is CASRMGSGANVLTF.

The chain recombines TRBV18 with TRBJ2-5; 8 bases map to TRBD1. Germline trimming cut 2 bases from V and 1 base from J; bases unmatched to any gene: 3. This CDR3 spans 15 amino acids. CDR1 KGHSH and CDR2 LQKENI come from the germline V gene. CDR3 DNA sequence: TGTGCCAGCTCACCATATGACAGGGGCCAAGAGACCCAGTACTTC. It specifies CASSPYDRGQETQYF.

The chain joins TRBV2 to TRBJ1-4, with 8 bases fitting TRBD1. After removal of 3 bases from V and 7 bases from J, the junction contained 4 bases not matched to a gene. Looked up from germline, CDR1 is SNHLY and CDR2 is FYNNEI. The CDR3 covers 14 residues. The CDR3: CASSDDRGSEKLFF. The CDR3 DNA sequence: TGTGCCAGCAGTGACGACAGGGGTTCTGAAAAACTGTTTTTT.

V gene TRBV28 combines with J gene TRBJ2-1; TRBD1 might be the D (5 bases). The CDR3 has 11 amino acids. Germline V lookup: CDR1 MDHEN, CDR2 SYDVKM. With 3 bases removed from V and 10 bases from J, the gap between germline ends came to 7 bases. CDR3 residues: CASSLGREQFF. In DNA, the CDR3 is TGTGCCAGCAGTTTGGGGCGGGAGCAGTTCTTC.